This T cell receptor beta chain was sequenced during a study of blood T cell repertoires in COVID-19. Turning to the study itself: Material from acute and convalescent COVID-19 was sourced from the United States, Italy and Spain.

As processed by the authors: The authors estimated nucleated cell counts from reference gene primer amplification. TCRdb keeps only in-frame clones here, not all; method: immunoSEQ multiplex PCR. That table furnishes V, J and clone size, whereas the DNA furnished D and trimming. The sample yields 200,000 to 300,000 clones, 65% to 90% seen once. This CDR3 comprises 14 residues. The V gene's germline CDR1 is SGHTA and CDR2 FQGTGA. V shed 0 bases, J shed 4 bases, and the junction held 2 bases outside the gene matches. This clone has only one observation. The sample has other DNA sequences that encode this CDR3 too.

This TCR derives from a man aged 30-40 years with active or convalescent COVID-19. Sequenced input: peripheral blood. The gene calls are TRBV7-3 and TRBJ2-5; 7 bases match TRBD2. The CDR3: CASSLTGGGETQYF. Written as DNA, the CDR3 is TGTGCCAGCAGCTTAACGGGCGGGGGAGAGACCCAGTACTTC.